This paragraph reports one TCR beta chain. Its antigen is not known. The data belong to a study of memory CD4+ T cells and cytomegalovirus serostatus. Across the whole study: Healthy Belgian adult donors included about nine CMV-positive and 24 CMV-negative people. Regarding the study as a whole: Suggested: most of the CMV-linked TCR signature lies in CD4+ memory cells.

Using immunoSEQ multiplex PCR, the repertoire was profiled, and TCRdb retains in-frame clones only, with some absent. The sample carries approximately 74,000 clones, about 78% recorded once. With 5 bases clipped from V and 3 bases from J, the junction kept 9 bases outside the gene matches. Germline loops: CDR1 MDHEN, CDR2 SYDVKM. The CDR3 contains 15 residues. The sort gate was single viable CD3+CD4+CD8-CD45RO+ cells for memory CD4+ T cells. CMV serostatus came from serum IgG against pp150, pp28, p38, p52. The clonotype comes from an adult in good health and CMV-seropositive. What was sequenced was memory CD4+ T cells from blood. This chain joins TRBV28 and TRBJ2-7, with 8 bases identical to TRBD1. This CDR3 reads CASSPRQGRYYEQYF. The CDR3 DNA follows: TGTGCCAGCAGTCCTAGACAGGGGAGGTACTACGAGCAGTACTTC. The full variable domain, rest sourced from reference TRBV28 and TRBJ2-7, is DVKVTQSSRYLVKRTGEKVFLECVQDMDHENMFWYRQDPGLGLRLIYFSYDVKMKEKGDIPEGYSVSREKKERFSLILESASTNQTSMYLCASSPRQGRYYEQYFGPGTRLTVT.